The present entry profiles one TCR beta chain with its context. This sample is drawn from a study of OX40 agonist ivuxolimab in advanced cancers. Germline CDR1 is SGDLS and CDR2 is YYNGEE. The CDR3 spans 14 residues. The trim removed 3 bases at V and 5 bases at J, leaving 3 bases unmatched. Sequenced by immunoSEQ multiplex PCR; TCRdb stores in-frame clones only, minus some. Among about 49,000 clones listed, 85% were seen once. The clonotype originates from an adult with an advanced solid tumor such as melanoma, head and neck, liver or kidney cancer. Sequencing used CD4+ or CD8+ T cells sorted from blood, obtained in a trial of the OX40 agonist ivuxolimab. The rearrangement joins TRBV9 to TRBJ1-4; 8 bases align to TRBD1. This CDR3 reads CASSGRQGNEKLFF. The CDR3 bases are TGTGCCAGCAGCGGCCGACAGGGGAATGAAAAACTGTTTTTT.